This T cell receptor beta chain was documented in a study of long-term antiretroviral therapy in people with HIV. For this clone: Its antigen remains unknown.

Version v3.0 of the immunoSEQ assay was performed at survey level. Sequencing set out to capture about 40,000-55,000 T-cell genomes per sample. TCRdb's table, derived via immunoSEQ multiplex PCR, lists solely in-frame clones and lacks some. Of about 24,000 clones listed, roughly 86% are singletons. The CDR3 has 14 residues. The J segment lost 2 bases and the V segment lost 3 bases, leaving 5 bases of the junction unmatched. Germline V gene sequence: CDR1 SGDLS, CDR2 YYNGEE. The study's findings and limits: ART preceded a rise in diversity that nonetheless stayed lower than in transplant donor controls.

Sequenced here: unsorted PBMCs, sampled 1.8 years before starting antiretroviral therapy. The chain is built from TRBV9 and TRBJ2-7, with 7 bases fitting TRBD2. The source of this sequence is a man between 50 and 59 years old with HIV. CDR3 protein: CASSARGGPYEQYF. The CDR3 coding sequence is TGTGCCAGCAGCGCGAGGGGAGGGCCCTACGAGCAGTACTTC.